These 5 T cell receptor beta chains originate from one sample sequenced in a study of T cells expressing NK-cell markers. TCRdb re-called the 5' RACE reads and shows each CDR3 protein once, DNA omitted. Here the sample table reports hundreds of thousands of distinct CDR3 sequences. Sequencing input: blood T cells: a sorted CD56 or NKG2C T cell subset, CD4+ or CD8+ T cells, or bulk PBMC T cells (not recorded which). These receptors originate from a woman aged 18-70 years in good health.

V and J are TRBV20-1 and TRBJ1-4. CDR3 length equals 16 residues. Germline values: CDR1 DFQATT, CDR2 SNEGSKA (reference sequence). The CDR3 region is CSAKRDLGLANEKLFF.

V and J are TRBV7-6 and TRBJ1-1. Germline assignment: CDR1 SGHVS and CDR2 FNYEAQ. This CDR3 has 13 amino acids. This chain's CDR3 is CASSLQTGTEAFF. The full variable domain, in which reference TRBV7-6 and TRBJ1-1 provide the parts outside the CDR3, is GAGVSQSPRYKVTKRGQDVALRCDPISGHVSLYWYRQALGQGPEFLTYFNYEAQQDKSGLPNDRFSAERPEGSISTLTIQRTEQRDSAMYRCASSLQTGTEAFFGQGTRLTVV.

V is TRBV7-9 and J is TRBJ2-4; TCRdb's D call, TRBD1, is unchecked because there is no DNA. Germline-derived CDR1 and CDR2 are SEHNR and FQNEAQ (reference sequence). The CDR3 contains 14 residues. The CDR3 protein is CASSGTGFSDIQYF.

This sequence joins TRBV19 and TRBJ2-4. CDR3 length: 14 amino acids. Germline-derived CDR1 and CDR2 are LNHDA and SQIVND (reference sequence). The CDR3 spells CASSSGEGKNIQYF.

This chain links TRBV30 with TRBJ1-1. This CDR3 is built from 12 residues. Germline V gene data show CDR1 as GTSNPN and CDR2 as SVGIG (reference sequence). The CDR3 loop reads CAWSVTGRTAFF.